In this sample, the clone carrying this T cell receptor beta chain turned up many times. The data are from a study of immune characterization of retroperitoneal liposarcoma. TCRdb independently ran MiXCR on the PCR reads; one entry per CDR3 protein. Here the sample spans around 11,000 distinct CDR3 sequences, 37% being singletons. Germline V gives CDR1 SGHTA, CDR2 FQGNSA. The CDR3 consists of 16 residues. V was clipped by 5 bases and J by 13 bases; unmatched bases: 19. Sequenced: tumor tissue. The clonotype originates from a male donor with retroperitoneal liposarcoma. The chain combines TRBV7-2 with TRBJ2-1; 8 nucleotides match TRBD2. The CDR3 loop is CASSMRSSGSLETQFF. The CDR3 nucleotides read TGTGCCAGCAGCATGCGCTCGAGCGGGAGTCTAGAGACCCAGTTCTTC. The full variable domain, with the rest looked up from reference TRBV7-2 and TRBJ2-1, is GAGVSQSPSNKVTEKGKDVELRCDPISGHTALYWYRQSLGQGLEFLIYFQGNSAPDKSGLPSDRFSAERTGGSVSTLTIQRTQQEDSAVYLCASSMRSSGSLETQFFGPGTRLTVL.